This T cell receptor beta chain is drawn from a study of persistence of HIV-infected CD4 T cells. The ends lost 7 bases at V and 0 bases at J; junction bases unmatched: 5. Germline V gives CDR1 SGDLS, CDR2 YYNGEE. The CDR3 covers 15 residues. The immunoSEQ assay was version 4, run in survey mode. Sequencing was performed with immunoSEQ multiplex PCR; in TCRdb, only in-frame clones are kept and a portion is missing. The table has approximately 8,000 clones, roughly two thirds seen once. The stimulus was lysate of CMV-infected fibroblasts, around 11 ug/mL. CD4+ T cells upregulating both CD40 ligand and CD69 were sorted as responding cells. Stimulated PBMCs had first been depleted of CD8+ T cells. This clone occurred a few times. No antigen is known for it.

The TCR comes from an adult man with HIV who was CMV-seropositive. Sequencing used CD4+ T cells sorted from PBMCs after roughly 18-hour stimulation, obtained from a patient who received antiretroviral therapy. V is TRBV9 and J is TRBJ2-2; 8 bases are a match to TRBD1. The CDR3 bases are TGTGCCAGCGGAGTGGGACAGGCGAACACCGGGGAGCTGTTTTTT. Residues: CASGVGQANTGELFF.